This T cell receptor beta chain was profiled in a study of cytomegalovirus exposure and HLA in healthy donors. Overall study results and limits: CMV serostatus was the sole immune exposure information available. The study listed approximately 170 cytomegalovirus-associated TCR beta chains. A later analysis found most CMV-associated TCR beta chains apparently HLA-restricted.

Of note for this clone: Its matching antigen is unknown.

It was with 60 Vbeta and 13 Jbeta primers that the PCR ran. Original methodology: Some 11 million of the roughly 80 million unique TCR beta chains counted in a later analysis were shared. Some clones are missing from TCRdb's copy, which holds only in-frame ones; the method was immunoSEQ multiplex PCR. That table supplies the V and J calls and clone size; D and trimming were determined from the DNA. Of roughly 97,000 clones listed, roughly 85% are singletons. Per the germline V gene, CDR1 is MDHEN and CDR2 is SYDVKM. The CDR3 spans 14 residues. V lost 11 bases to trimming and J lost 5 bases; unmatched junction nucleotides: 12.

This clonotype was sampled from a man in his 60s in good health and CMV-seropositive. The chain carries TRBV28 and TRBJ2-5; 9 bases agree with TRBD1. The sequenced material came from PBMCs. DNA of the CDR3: TGTGCCGGTGGACTTACAGGGGGCTCGGAGACCCAGTACTTC. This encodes CAGGLTGGSETQYF.